This TCR beta chain was found in a study of beta chain features in type 1 diabetes. Investigators reverse transcribed all isolated RNA, so they sequenced expressed TCRB transcripts. The protocol was immunoSEQ multiplex PCR, while the TCRdb copy is restricted to in-frame clones and leaves out a portion. The table records about 120,000 clones, less than 20% of them present only once. This clone has a handful of counts. Its specificity is not known. This CDR3 comprises 13 residues. V lost 1 base to trimming and J lost 2 bases, with 6 bases between them. Germline assignment: CDR1 SGHTA and CDR2 FQGNSA. Regarding the study as a whole: TCRB CDR3 length was moderately but significantly reduced in all four CD4+ subsets of Type 1 diabetes patients.

It was via CD45RO/CCR7/CD25/CD127/CD95/CD27 that CD4+ naive, central memory, regulatory and stem cell-like memory cells were sorted. Sample: central memory CD4+ T cells from blood. The gene calls are TRBV7-2 and TRBJ2-7; D is perhaps TRBD2 (5 bases). The source is a man in his thirties or forties with type 1 diabetes. The CDR3 loop is CASSLVRAYEQYF. The CDR3 DNA reads TGTGCCAGCAGCTTAGTGCGGGCCTACGAGCAGTACTTC.